What follows are 31 T cell receptor beta chains derived from one specimen sequenced in a study of cytomegalovirus exposure and HLA in healthy donors. The study ran its PCR with 60 Vbeta and 13 Jbeta primers. Repertoires were generated with immunoSEQ multiplex PCR, while TCRdb's copy carries only in-frame clones and drops some. The data show some 93,000 clones, with roughly 67% seen just once and under 6% held by the top ten. The sample taken for sequencing was PBMCs. The receptor source for this set is a boy between 10 and 17 years old in good health and CMV-seropositive.

This chain uses TRBV6-1 with TRBJ1-5, with 8 bases identical to TRBD1. The CDR3 length is 16 residues. V lost 0 bases and J lost 4; bases outside the gene matches: 5. The germline CDR1 and CDR2 sequences are MNHNS and SASEGT. CDR3 nucleotide sequence: TGTGCCAGCAGTGAAGCGTCAGGGGGCGGAAATCAGCCCCAGCATTTT. Translated, it gives CASSEASGGGNQPQHF.

In this sample, this clone turned up once. V is TRBV5-6 and J is TRBJ1-2, with no clear D. V shed 0 bases and J shed 3 bases, with 12 bases lying between them. Germline loops: CDR1 SGHDT, CDR2 YYEEEE. This CDR3 has 15 amino acids. The CDR3 spells CASSLGHGYDYGYTF. The CDR3 nucleotides read TGTGCCAGCAGCTTGGGACATGGCTATGACTATGGCTACACCTTC.

The chain employs TRBV10-1 and TRBJ1-1, with a weak D call TRBD1 (6 bases). This CDR3 comprises 13 residues. The V gene's germline CDR1 is WNHNN and CDR2 SYGVQD (reference sequence). The V and J ends lost 3 bases and 10 bases respectively, with 15 bases between them. The CDR3 sequence: CASSELTGIGAFF. CDR3 coding DNA: TGCGCCAGCAGTGAACTTACAGGGATCGGAGCTTTCTTT.

The CDR3 region is CASSGNRDFYEQYF. In DNA form, the CDR3 reads TGTGCCAGCAGCGGGAACAGGGATTTCTACGAGCAGTACTTC. This rearrangement joins TRBV9 to TRBJ2-7, with D possibly TRBD1 on 6 matching bases. The CDR3 is 14 amino acids. The V end was cut by 3 bases, the J end by 3 bases, with 13 bases between. The V gene's germline CDR1 is SGDLS and CDR2 YYNGEE.

This chain connects TRBV7-9 to TRBJ2-1, with D possibly matching TRBD2 (6 bases). This CDR3 comprises 13 residues. CDR1 and CDR2 (germline): SEHNR, FQNEAQ (reference sequence). The germline V and J ends were trimmed by 1 base and 12 bases, with 13 bases remaining between them. This CDR3 reads CASSLDAGSGQFF. The CDR3 DNA sequence: TGTGCCAGCAGCTTAGACGCGGGGAGCGGGCAGTTCTTC.

The chain employs TRBV28 and TRBJ1-6, with no clear D. Trimming left V 3 bases short and J 13 bases short, with 7 bases between. Germline values: CDR1 MDHEN, CDR2 SYDVKM. The CDR3 sequence is 11 residues long. CDR3: CASSLNGPLHF. DNA of the CDR3: TGTGCCAGCAGTTTGAATGGCCCCCTCCACTTT.

CDR3 nucleotides: TGCAGCGAATCCGGGACAGGGGATGGCACCGGGGAGCTGTTTTTT. Translating gives CSESGTGDGTGELFF. The V gene is TRBV29-1, the J gene TRBJ2-2, with 10 bases fitting TRBD1. V shed 7 bases, J shed 4 bases, and the junction held 9 bases outside the gene matches. This CDR3 is built from 15 residues. Germline lookup yields CDR1 SQVTM and CDR2 ANQGSEA.

The chain joins TRBV5-1 to TRBJ2-3; 8 bases match TRBD2. Germline-derived CDR1 and CDR2 are SGHRS and YFSETQ. Trimming took 0 bases from V and 6 from J; bases not matched to a gene: 6. This CDR3 comprises 15 residues. The CDR3 sequence is CASSLASSGHDTQYF. The CDR3 DNA reads TGCGCCAGCAGCTTGGCCTCTAGCGGGCACGATACGCAGTATTTT.

Turning to this clone: At one of its ends the junction is not consistent with the germline gene, which may arise from a read error. The V call is TRBV6-5, the J call TRBJ2-6, with D possibly TRBD1 on 5 matching bases. The germline CDR1 and CDR2 sequences are MNHEY and SVGAGI. This CDR3 region has 14 residues. DNA of the CDR3: TGTGCCAGCAGCCCTGGGTCTGGGGCCAACGTCCTGCCTTTC. Amino acids: CASSPGSGANVLPF.

V gene TRBV5-1 combines with J gene TRBJ2-7, with 10 bases matching TRBD2. V shed 5 bases, J shed 2 bases, and the junction held 7 bases outside the gene matches. The CDR3 sequence is 15 residues long. Germline V gene data show CDR1 as SGHRS and CDR2 as YFSETQ. The CDR3 loop is CASRLSGGPTYEQYF. Written as DNA, the CDR3 is TGCGCCAGCAGACTTAGCGGGGGGCCCACCTACGAGCAGTACTTC.

The chain has TRBV29-1 and TRBJ1-2; TRBD1 agrees at 12 bases. V trimming: 8 bases; J trimming: 4 bases; junction bases outside the gene matches: 11. The CDR3 has 15 residues. The V gene's germline CDR1 is SQVTM and CDR2 ANQGSEA. The CDR3 DNA reads TGCAGCTCTGAGGGGGGACAGGGGGCCCTCTATGGCTACACCTTC. Its translation: CSSEGGQGALYGYTF.

J is TRBJ1-5 and V is TRBV7-8; possibly TRBD1 for D (6 bases). Trimming took off 4 bases at V and 0 bases at J, with 16 bases between the two ends. The CDR3 extends over 17 amino acids. In germline, CDR1 is SGHVS, CDR2 FQNEAQ. The CDR3 DNA reads TGTGCCAGCAGCTCCCGGCGGACAGCCCATAGCAATCAGCCCCAGCATTTT. It translates to CASSSRRTAHSNQPQHF.

The genes are TRBV6-5 and TRBJ1-1; D possibly corresponds to TRBD1 (5 bases). The CDR3 extends over 14 amino acids. The germline V and J ends were trimmed by 6 bases and 1 base, with 12 bases remaining between them. The germline V gene has CDR1 MNHEY and CDR2 SVGAGI. CDR3 nucleotide sequence: TGTGCCAGCAGACCCCGGGACTGGAACACTGAAGCTTTCTTT. Translated: CASRPRDWNTEAFF.

In its sample, this clone was seen a few times. This chain uses TRBV5-1 with TRBJ2-7; TRBD2 might be the D (5 bases). The V gene's germline CDR1 is SGHRS and CDR2 YFSETQ. The CDR3 runs 16 residues. V was pared by 0 bases and J by 1 base, with 14 bases between. The CDR3: CASSLDAGSVSYEQYF. The CDR3 region has the DNA TGCGCCAGCAGCTTGGACGCGGGCTCGGTTTCCTACGAGCAGTACTTC.

The rearrangement uses TRBV5-1 and TRBJ2-3, with D unclear. CDR3 length: 12 residues. CDR1 and CDR2 (germline): SGHRS, YFSETQ. V was pared by 5 bases and J by 6 bases, with 10 bases between. The CDR3 spells CASSYDLDTQYF. The CDR3 nucleotides read TGCGCCAGCAGTTACGACTTGGATACGCAGTATTTT.

The chain recombines TRBV18 with TRBJ1-2; 8 nucleotides align to TRBD1. V shed 2 bases, J shed 4 bases, and the junction held 0 bases outside the gene matches. The CDR3 is made up of 13 amino acids. The germline CDR1 and CDR2 sequences are KGHSH and LQKENI. CDR3 bases: TGTGCCAGCTCACCAGGGACAGGCTATGGCTACACCTTC. Translation gives CASSPGTGYGYTF. The entire variable domain, with the rest obtained from reference TRBV18 and TRBJ1-2, is as follows: NAGVMQNPRHLVRRRGQEARLRCSPMKGHSHVYWYRQLPEEGLKFMVYLQKENIIDESGMPKERFSAEFPKEGPSILRIQQVVRGDSAAYFCASSPGTGYGYTFGSGTRLTVV.

As DNA, the CDR3 is TGTGCCAGCAGTTACGCAGTTTCCAATGAAAAACTGTTTTTT. Translation gives CASSYAVSNEKLFF. The chain uses TRBV6-5 and TRBJ1-4; no clear D gene. Trimming removed 2 bases from V and 5 bases from J, with 9 bases in between. The germline CDR1 and CDR2 sequences are MNHEY and SVGAGI. The CDR3 consists of 14 residues.

This chain uses TRBV6-5 with TRBJ1-2; TRBD1 agrees at 7 bases. Trimming at V came to 2 bases and at J to 7 bases, leaving 4 bases not matched to a gene. The CDR3 contains 13 residues. The germline CDR1 and CDR2 sequences are MNHEY and SVGAGI. CDR3 sequence: CASSYTQGTGYTF. CDR3 nucleotide sequence: TGTGCCAGCAGTTACACACAGGGGACTGGCTACACCTTC.

This clone was picked up a small number of times. The chain carries TRBV29-1 and TRBJ1-1, with 7 bases matching TRBD1. This CDR3 comprises 13 residues. CDR1 is SQVTM and CDR2 is ANQGSEA in the germline V gene. V lost 6 bases to trimming and J lost 0 bases; unmatched junction nucleotides: 4. CDR3 sequence: CSVMDRMNTEAFF. In DNA form, the CDR3 reads TGCAGCGTAATGGACAGGATGAACACTGAAGCTTTCTTT.

This rearrangement joins TRBV18 to TRBJ1-4; D unclear. Per germline, CDR1 KGHSH and CDR2 LQKENI. The CDR3 extends over 15 amino acids. V lost 1 base and J lost 7, with 13 bases in between. CDR3 bases: TGTGCCAGCTCACCACTTCAGGAAATTGGTGAAAAACTGTTTTTT. It specifies CASSPLQEIGEKLFF.

The chain's CDR3 is CASSLAWTRGETQYF. As DNA, the CDR3 is TGTGCCAGCAGCTTAGCATGGACTAGGGGAGAGACCCAGTACTTC. V and J are TRBV7-6 and TRBJ2-5; TRBD2 matches 7 bases. Germline CDR1 is SGHVS and CDR2 is FNYEAQ. The CDR3 consists of 15 residues. The V segment lost 0 bases and the J segment 4 bases; nucleotides outside the gene matches: 5.

The chain employs TRBV29-1 and TRBJ2-3, with D unresolved. The V end lost 5 bases, the J end lost 3 bases, and 12 bases lay between the germline ends. In germline, CDR1 is SQVTM, CDR2 ANQGSEA. This CDR3 spans 13 amino acids. In DNA form, the CDR3 reads TGCAGCGTTCGCCAGTCAGGAACAGATACGCAGTATTTT. This gives the protein CSVRQSGTDTQYF.

This chain uses TRBV19 with TRBJ2-7; 7 bases line up with TRBD1. Losses at the gene ends were 3 bases for V and 3 bases for J; bases not matched to a gene: 5. This CDR3 is 14 amino acids long. In germline, CDR1 is LNHDA, CDR2 SQIVND (reference sequence). The chain's CDR3 is CASSIDTGVYEQYF. The CDR3 bases are TGTGCCAGTAGTATCGACACAGGGGTCTACGAGCAGTACTTC. The full variable domain, with the rest looked up from reference TRBV19 and TRBJ2-7, is DGGITQSPKYLFRKEGQNVTLSCEQNLNHDAMYWYRQDPGQGLRLIYYSQIVNDFQKGDIAEGYSVSREKKESFPLTVTSAQKNPTAFYLCASSIDTGVYEQYFGPGTRLTVT.

CDR3 bases: TGTGCCAGCAGCGAAAACGGGGGACTCGGCGAGCAGTACTTC. Translated: CASSENGGLGEQYF. The chain links TRBV5-4 to TRBJ2-7; D is perhaps TRBD2 (6 bases). Germline values: CDR1 SGHNT, CDR2 YYREEE (reference sequence). The ends were cut back, 4 bases at V and 6 bases at J, with 17 bases in the middle. This CDR3 is built from 14 residues.

The V call is TRBV30, the J call TRBJ1-1; 7 nucleotides agree with TRBD1. V shed 2 bases, J shed 0 bases, and the junction held 12 bases outside the gene matches. Germline CDR1 GTSNPN, CDR2 SVGIG (reference sequence). The CDR3 totals 17 residues. This chain's CDR3 is CAWSRTGFRFMNTEAFF. For the CDR3, the DNA is TGTGCCTGGAGTCGGACAGGCTTTAGATTTATGAACACTGAAGCTTTCTTT.

J is TRBJ1-3 and V is TRBV29-1; D uncertain. This CDR3 comprises 12 residues. Germline V lookup: CDR1 SQVTM, CDR2 ANQGSEA. V lost 8 bases and J 0 bases, leaving 8 bases between the germline ends. The CDR3 protein is CSPSSSGNTIYF. DNA of the CDR3: TGCAGCCCCTCGAGCTCTGGAAACACCATATATTTT. The full variable domain, with the rest looked up from reference TRBV29-1 and TRBJ1-3, is SAVISQKPSRDICQRGTSLTIQCQVDSQVTMMFWYRQQPGQSLTLIATANQGSEATYESGFVIDKFPISRPNLTFSTLTVSNMSPEDSSIYLCSPSSSGNTIYFGEGSWLTVV.

The rearrangement uses TRBV5-1 and TRBJ1-2; D uncertain. Trimming took off 2 bases at V and 1 base at J, with 9 bases between the two ends. Germline values: CDR1 SGHRS, CDR2 YFSETQ. This CDR3 spans 14 amino acids. In DNA, the CDR3 is TGCGCCAGCAGCTTTGGAAACAGTAACTATGGCTACACCTTC. This translates into CASSFGNSNYGYTF.

The genes are TRBV7-2 and TRBJ1-2; D might be TRBD1 (5 bases). Germline CDR1 reads SGHTA; CDR2 reads FQGNSA. This CDR3 contains 14 residues. The V end was cut by 2 bases, the J end by 4 bases, with 11 bases between. The CDR3 DNA follows: TGTGCCAGCAGCTTAACGGGGGGAGGCTATGGCTACACCTTC. Protein product: CASSLTGGGYGYTF.

This clone was found a few times. The chain carries TRBV4-1 and TRBJ1-5, with D unclear. Looked up from germline, CDR1 is MGHRA and CDR2 is YSYEKL. The CDR3 covers 15 residues. V was cut by 1 base and J by 5 bases, with 12 bases left in between. The DNA for the CDR3 is TGCGCCAGCAGCCAAGTATTCGGGGAGTATCAGCCCCAGCATTTT. Its translation: CASSQVFGEYQPQHF.

The chain links TRBV15 to TRBJ2-7; tentative D call: TRBD2 (5 bases). The CDR3 sequence is 16 residues long. From germline, CDR1 is LNHNV and CDR2 YYDKDF (reference sequence). V was shortened by 3 bases and J by 3 bases, with 18 bases between the two germline ends. CDR3 coding DNA: TGTGCCACCAGCAGCCGGGTCACCAGGCGGGTCTACGAGCAGTACTTC. This codes for CATSSRVTRRVYEQYF.

Only a few counts were recorded for this clone. The genes are TRBV13 and TRBJ2-1, with 13 bases that match TRBD2. Per germline, CDR1 PRHDT and CDR2 FYEKMQ (reference sequence). J lost 8 bases, V lost 4 bases, and 8 bases had no gene match. The CDR3 has 16 amino acids. CDR3 sequence (DNA): TGTGCCAGCAGCTCCGGACTAGCGGGAGATGGGGATGAGCAGTTCTTC. Protein: CASSSGLAGDGDEQFF.